One and the same sample provided the 26 T cell receptor beta chains below, sequenced in a study of blood T cell repertoires in COVID-19. Here immunoSEQ multiplex PCR was the method, and the copy in TCRdb shows in-frame clones only, minus some. The data contain some 210,000 clones, 84% of them seen just once; the ten biggest clones take up approximately 5.1%. Source material: peripheral blood. These TCRs come from a woman aged 70 to 79 with active or convalescent COVID-19.

This chain uses TRBV3-1 (or the pseudogene TRBV3-2) with TRBJ1-2, with D uncertain. Between the trimmed V and J ends, which lost 1 base and 0 bases, there was a span of 6 bases. In germline, CDR1 is LGHDT, CDR2 YNNKEL (reference sequence). CDR3 length: 14 amino acids. This chain's CDR3 is CASSQAQANYGYTF. DNA for the CDR3: TGTGCCAGCAGCCAAGCTCAGGCTAACTATGGCTACACCTTC.

The rearrangement links TRBV5-8 to TRBJ2-7, with D maybe TRBD2 (7 bases). The CDR3 runs to 15 residues. V was cut by 0 bases and J by 9 bases, with 19 bases left in between. The V gene's germline CDR1 is SGHTS and CDR2 YDEGEE. The CDR3: CASSLVRGRPVGQYF. The CDR3 coding sequence is TGTGCCAGCAGCTTGGTGCGGGGGCGGCCGGTGGGGCAGTACTTC. Supplemented by reference TRBV5-8 and TRBJ2-7, the full variable domain reads EAGVTQSPTHLIKTRGQQATLRCSPISGHTSVYWYQQALGLGLQFLLWYDEGEERNRGNFPPRFSGRQFPNYSSELNVNALELEDSALYLCASSLVRGRPVGQYFGPGTRLTVT.

The rearrangement uses TRBV12-3 or TRBV12-4 and TRBJ2-7; weak D call: TRBD2 (6 bases). The CDR3 is made up of 12 amino acids. V lost 6 bases to trimming and J lost 4 bases, with 10 bases between them. As DNA, the CDR3 is TGTGCCAGCAGGGGGGGAAAGTACGAGCAGTACTTC. Its protein product is CASRGGKYEQYF.

The chain has TRBV19 and TRBJ2-1, with D perhaps TRBD2 (6 bases). CDR3 size: 12 residues. V lost 8 bases to trimming and J lost 10 bases, with 15 bases between them. Germline V CDR1 and CDR2: LNHDA, SQIVND (reference sequence). The CDR3 here is CASRRRADEQFF. CDR3 nucleotides: TGTGCCAGTCGACGGAGGGCCGACGAGCAGTTCTTC.

The chain employs TRBV11-2 and TRBJ2-7, with 11 bases matching TRBD2. CDR3 length equals 15 residues. The V gene end was trimmed by 7 bases and the J gene end by 3 bases; junction bases not matched to a gene: 8. The germline V gene has CDR1 SGHAT and CDR2 FQNNGV. CDR3 in DNA: TGTGCCAGCATTATAGCGGGAGGGCGCATCTACGAGCAGTACTTC. Protein: CASIIAGGRIYEQYF.

CDR3 bases: TGTGCCAGTAGTCGGGGGGTGAATCAGCCCCAGCATTTT. Residues: CASSRGVNQPQHF. V gene TRBV19 combines with J gene TRBJ1-5, with D possibly TRBD1 on 5 matching bases. The CDR3 extends over 13 amino acids. Trimming cost V 5 bases and J 4 bases, with 9 bases left between them. Germline assignment: CDR1 LNHDA and CDR2 SQIVND (reference sequence).

The rearrangement uses TRBV6-6 and TRBJ2-2; possible D gene TRBD1, 5 bases. The CDR3 spans 14 residues. Trimming removed 8 bases from V and 0 bases from J, with 10 bases in between. Germline V gene sequence: CDR1 MNHNY, CDR2 SVGAGI (reference sequence). The CDR3 DNA is TGTGCCAGCGAAGGGGTTTCGAACACCGGGGAGCTGTTTTTT. Translating it yields CASEGVSNTGELFF.

This chain links TRBV24-1 with TRBJ2-2, with 8 bases that match TRBD1. V shed 3 bases, J shed 7 bases, and the junction held 9 bases outside the gene matches. The length of the CDR3 is 16 residues. Looked up from germline, CDR1 is KGHDR and CDR2 is SFDVKD. The CDR3 nucleotides read TGTGCCACCAGTGATCCGGACAGGGTTTTGATCGGGGAGCTGTTTTTT. This gives the protein CATSDPDRVLIGELFF.

The J gene is TRBJ1-4, the V gene TRBV28; D uncertain. V was shortened by 3 bases and J by 2 bases, with 25 bases between the two germline ends. From germline, CDR1 is MDHEN and CDR2 SYDVKM. This CDR3 spans 20 amino acids. The CDR3 region has the DNA TGTGCCAGCAGTTTCTTTTTCCTCTCGAAGACTGGTGTGACTAATGAAAAACTGTTTTTT. The encoded protein is CASSFFFLSKTGVTNEKLFF.

The chain combines TRBV28 with TRBJ1-4; the match to TRBD1 covers 10 bases. V lost 5 bases to trimming and J lost 7 bases; unmatched junction nucleotides: 1. Germline CDR1 reads MDHEN; CDR2 reads SYDVKM. The CDR3 contains 13 residues. The CDR3 is CASSGDRGEKLFF. In DNA, the CDR3 is TGTGCCAGCAGTGGGGACAGGGGTGAAAAACTGTTTTTT.

The chain recombines TRBV28 with TRBJ2-7; TRBD1 is a possible D gene (6 bases). The CDR3 covers 13 residues. Germline V CDR1 and CDR2: MDHEN, SYDVKM. The V gene lost 6 bases and the J gene lost 3 bases, with 12 bases spanning the gap. The DNA of the CDR3 is TGTGCCAGCAGAAGGGGCAGGGGCTACGAGCAGTACTTC. Its protein product is CASRRGRGYEQYF.

The V gene is TRBV2, the J gene TRBJ2-2; 9 bases fit TRBD2. J was trimmed by 6 bases and V by 6 bases; bases with no gene match: 11. Germline-derived CDR1 and CDR2 are SNHLY and FYNNEI. This CDR3 has 16 amino acids. The CDR3: CASSRLAGVGAGELFF. For the CDR3, the DNA is TGTGCCAGCAGCCGATTAGCGGGAGTCGGTGCCGGGGAGCTGTTTTTT.

This chain connects TRBV2 to TRBJ1-2; 9 positions agree with TRBD1. With V trimmed by 6 bases and J by 5 bases, 10 bases remained unmatched. In germline, CDR1 is SNHLY, CDR2 FYNNEI. This CDR3 contains 15 residues. The CDR3: CASRYTGTGLYGYTF. CDR3 in DNA: TGTGCCAGCAGATATACCGGGACAGGGCTTTATGGCTACACCTTC.

J is TRBJ1-1 and V is TRBV7-9; TRBD1 agrees at 7 bases. J lost 8 bases, V lost 4 bases, and 7 bases had no gene match. CDR1 SEHNR and CDR2 FQNEAQ come from the germline V gene (reference sequence). The length of the CDR3 is 13 residues. The CDR3 DNA is TGTGCCAGCAGCTCGTTGGGACAGTACGAAGCTTTCTTT. This translates into CASSSLGQYEAFF.

V gene TRBV29-1 combines with J gene TRBJ2-7; 9 positions match TRBD1. V was pared by 4 bases and J by 2 bases, with 9 bases of the junction left unmatched. The V gene's germline CDR1 is SQVTM and CDR2 ANQGSEA. CDR3 length: 15 amino acids. The CDR3 is CSVGGGGTGTYEQYF. The CDR3 DNA reads as TGCAGCGTTGGGGGAGGGGGGACAGGGACCTACGAGCAGTACTTC.

The V and J genes are TRBV24-1 and TRBJ1-2; D uncertain. The CDR3 runs to 14 residues. V lost 5 bases and J 4 bases, leaving 13 bases between the germline ends. Germline CDR1 and CDR2: KGHDR and SFDVKD. For the CDR3, the DNA is TGTGCCACCAGTGGACCGGGGAATGCCTATGGCTACACCTTC. The encoded protein is CATSGPGNAYGYTF.

The chain couples TRBV19 to TRBJ2-3; 8 bases are a match to TRBD2. The CDR3 is made up of 13 amino acids. Germline trimming cut 7 bases from V and 3 bases from J; bases unmatched to any gene: 3. CDR1 and CDR2 from the germline V gene are LNHDA and SQIVND (reference sequence). CDR3 sequence reads: CASKAGGTDTQYF. The CDR3 DNA is TGTGCCAGTAAGGCGGGAGGTACAGATACGCAGTATTTT.

The chain carries TRBV6-5 and TRBJ2-3; 11 bases fit TRBD2. In germline, CDR1 is MNHEY, CDR2 SVGAGI. V shed 6 bases and J 6 bases; nucleotides not matched to a gene: 5. This CDR3 region has 14 residues. In nucleotides, the CDR3 is TGTGCCAGCAGGGATAGCGGGAGGGCGGATACGCAGTATTTT. As protein: CASRDSGRADTQYF.

The chain carries TRBV18 and TRBJ2-7; 7 nucleotides align to TRBD2. The CDR3 length is 14 residues. After removal of 3 bases from V and 1 base from J, the junction contained 3 bases not matched to a gene. CDR1 and CDR2 from the germline V gene are KGHSH and LQKENI. The CDR3: CASSPTLASYEQYF. DNA of the CDR3: TGTGCCAGCTCACCGACACTAGCGTCCTACGAGCAGTACTTC.

The chain carries TRBV2 and TRBJ2-3, with TRBD2 matching 13 bases. This CDR3 region has 17 residues. V dropped 6 bases and J dropped 1; count of bases not matched to a gene: 7. CDR1 SNHLY and CDR2 FYNNEI come from the germline V gene. This CDR3 is CASRAGLAGVGTDTQYF. DNA of the CDR3: TGTGCCAGCAGAGCCGGACTAGCGGGAGTCGGCACAGATACGCAGTATTTT.

This chain links TRBV6-4 with TRBJ2-4; D unresolved. The CDR3 runs 13 residues. Germline CDR1 MRHNA, CDR2 SNTAGT. Deletions cut 5 bases from V and 2 bases from J, with 7 bases between. CDR3 in DNA: TGTGCCAGCAGTTGTCAAACCAAAAACATTCAGTACTTC. Its translation: CASSCQTKNIQYF.

This chain connects TRBV27 to TRBJ2-3; 10 nucleotides line up with TRBD2. The V gene's germline CDR1 is MNHEY and CDR2 SMNVEV (reference sequence). The J segment lost 0 bases and the V segment lost 2 bases, leaving 5 bases of the junction unmatched. This CDR3 region has 17 residues. The CDR3 DNA reads as TGTGCCAGCAGTTTACTAGCGGGAGAGGGGAGCACAGATACGCAGTATTTT. It codes for CASSLLAGEGSTDTQYF.

This clone was seen a handful of times. CDR3 loop: CASSSRDSEAFF. In DNA, the CDR3 is TGTGCCAGCTCCAGCAGGGACAGTGAAGCTTTCTTT. V usage is TRBV18 and J usage is TRBJ1-1; 7 bases agree with TRBD1. Looked up from germline, CDR1 is KGHSH and CDR2 is LQKENI. With V trimmed by 6 bases and J by 7 bases, 5 bases remained unmatched. The CDR3 is 12 residues long.

This clone was seen a handful of times. In DNA form, the CDR3 reads TGCAGTGCCGGTCGCACTGAAGCTTTCTTT. Translating gives CSAGRTEAFF. The chain uses TRBV20-1 and TRBJ1-1; D ambiguous. The CDR3 consists of 10 residues. V gave up 6 bases and J gave up 4 bases, with 6 bases separating them. Per germline, CDR1 DFQATT and CDR2 SNEGSKA (reference sequence).

The chain recombines TRBV7-9 with TRBJ2-1, with TRBD1 matching 8 bases. The CDR3 is made up of 14 amino acids. The V gene end was trimmed by 5 bases and the J gene end by 4 bases; junction bases not matched to a gene: 4. Germline assignment: CDR1 SEHNR and CDR2 FQNEAQ (reference sequence). As DNA, the CDR3 is TGTGCCAGCAGCCCGGACAGGGTTTACAATGAGCAGTTCTTC. Its translation is CASSPDRVYNEQFF.

V gene TRBV19 combines with J gene TRBJ1-1; 7 nucleotides agree with TRBD1. V gave up 2 bases and J gave up 4 bases; unmatched junction bases: 4. This CDR3 comprises 14 residues. Germline CDR1 reads LNHDA; CDR2 reads SQIVND (reference sequence). The CDR3 region is CASSIKGATTEAFF. The CDR3 DNA is TGTGCCAGTAGTATAAAGGGGGCGACCACTGAAGCTTTCTTT.